This TCR beta chain was retrieved from a study of post-analysis software for immune sequencing data (dated by TCRdb to the mid-2010s). Regarding the study in general: The recorded disease courses included relapsing-remitting, secondary progressive and progressive-relapsing multiple sclerosis, and some patients had no subtype annotation. Patient repertoires were compared against ten to twelve previously published healthy control repertoires from donors aged roughly 6 to 28 years. A subset of samples was prepared in parallel using single-end sample barcoding, then pooled and co-amplified after Illumina adapter ligation.

In this sample, this clonotype turned up a few times. No antigen is known for it. No base quality values were provided; no much bigger clone lies one nucleotide off. Overall study outcomes, separate from this receptor: Normalized Chao1 diversity was significantly lower in multiple sclerosis patients than controls, suggesting substantial peripheral T-cell clonal expansion. Strong co-clustering of samples prepared in the same batch was shown by direct clustering with F measure, prompting a batch-effect correction. Patients showed significantly higher frequencies than controls for roughly 5 TRBV segments, among them TRBV5-6, TRBV5-1 and TRBV20-1. The control group was slightly older than the multiple sclerosis patient group.

Libraries were made using PCR. Sequenced on an Illumina HiSeq 2500. To reduce PCR and sequencing biases, unique molecular identifiers were incorporated into the TCR beta cDNA libraries. Roughly 500,000 cDNA molecules were obtained for every 1 to 10 million input T cells, so each molecule roughly corresponded to one T cell. The patient libraries were prepared and sequenced using the same protocol as the earlier healthy control dataset. Samples belonging to the same batch were prepared together, multiplexed and sequenced on a shared HiSeq lane. The authors' analysis ran thus. Raw barcoded reads were processed with MIGEC, discarding single-read molecular identifier groups before consensus assembly and CDR3 extraction. VDJtools was used for post-analysis of the clonotype tables, and diversity was normalized by down-sampling every dataset to the size of the smallest sample. Repertoire overlap clustering matched CDR3 amino acid but not nucleotide sequences to correct batch-related cross-sample contamination. The public reads were reprocessed in TCRdb via fastp at Q25 and MiXCR, keeping in-frame beta chains. Merged by CDR3 protein, the rows form single entries marked with the most common genes and DNA. None of the V and J calls come from the authors' own analysis; TCRdb made them. For this sample there are fewer than 700,000 distinct CDR3 sequences; about 40% appear just once. The ten biggest clones cover under 2% of the sample.

To demonstrate the VDJtools post-analysis software, the study profiled TCR beta repertoires from the peripheral blood of 10 to 15 young patients with multiple sclerosis. The multiple sclerosis patients were children and adolescents ranging in age from about 6 to 16 years. The CDR3 holds 14 amino acids from the cysteine to the phenylalanine. Only CDR3 DNA is held: 42 bases, read in frame from base 1. Via the germline V gene (reference sequence), CDR1 is DFQATT and CDR2 SNEGSKA. Trimming costs V 5 bases and J 4 bases, and their ends lie 17 bases apart. The clonotype was recovered from a girl aged 5-17 years with multiple sclerosis. The V and J genes are TRBV20-1 and TRBJ1-2; the D gene is possibly TRBD1, with 6 bases matching. What was sequenced was blood. The CDR3 here reads CSAGQGRESYGYTF. DNA sequence: TGCAGTGCTGGCCAGGGGAGGGAGAGCTATGGCTACACCTTC.